Presented here are 14 T cell receptor beta chains from one specimen sequenced in a study of T cells in localized non-small cell lung cancer. The repertoire was sequenced with immunoSEQ multiplex PCR; TCRdb's copy has only in-frame clones and lacks some. This sample yields roughly 2,800 clones, of which approximately 23% are seen a single time; about 13% belongs to the top ten. The sequences come from lung tumor tissue, collected before any cancer treatment. The receptors stem from a man aged 35 to 69 with stage I squamous cell lung carcinoma.

The chain links TRBV15 to TRBJ2-1; weak D call: TRBD2 (5 bases). The V gene lost 0 bases and the J gene lost 7 bases, with 19 bases spanning the gap. The CDR3 has 17 residues. Looked up from germline, CDR1 is LNHNV and CDR2 is YYDKDF (reference sequence). CDR3 amino acids: CATSRDMGPPGGNEQFF. CDR3 in DNA: TGTGCCACCAGCAGAGACATGGGTCCTCCAGGAGGAAATGAGCAGTTCTTC. The variable domain in full, with the rest retrieved from reference TRBV15 and TRBJ2-1, is DAMVIQNPRYQVTQFGKPVTLSCSQTLNHNVMYWYQQKSSQAPKLLFHYYDKDFNNEADTPDNFQSRRPNTSFCFLDIRSPGLGDTAMYLCATSRDMGPPGGNEQFFGPGTRLTVL.

The chain carries TRBV6-8 and TRBJ2-7, with D tentatively TRBD1 (6 bases). Trimming took off 0 bases at V and 3 bases at J, with 9 bases between the two ends. The CDR3 spans 14 residues. Germline V gives CDR1 MNHGY, CDR2 SAAAGT. CDR3 DNA sequence: TGTGCCAGCAGTTACTCAGGACAGAACTACGAGCAGTACTTC. Protein: CASSYSGQNYEQYF.

This clone came up a few times. The rearrangement joins TRBV11-3 to TRBJ2-6; D tentatively reads TRBD1 or TRBD2 (5 bases each). V lost 7 bases and J 0 bases, leaving 25 bases between the germline ends. The length of the CDR3 is 20 residues. The V gene's germline CDR1 is SGHNT and CDR2 YENEEA. CDR3 coding DNA: TGTGCCAGCAACCAAATCATATCCCAGGGACCGATCTCTGGGGCCAACGTCCTGACTTTC. It codes for CASNQIISQGPISGANVLTF.

The chain couples TRBV11-3 to TRBJ2-7; TRBD2 matches at 7 bases. This CDR3 spans 15 amino acids. The germline V gene encodes CDR1 SGHNT and CDR2 YENEEA. The V gene end was trimmed by 3 bases and the J gene end by 3 bases; junction bases not matched to a gene: 8. The DNA for the CDR3 is TGTGCCAGCAGCTTTTTAGTAGCGGGTGACTACGAGCAGTACTTC. Its protein product is CASSFLVAGDYEQYF.

This clone was seen once. The chain carries TRBV5-1 and TRBJ1-6; weak D call: TRBD1 (5 bases). Germline V CDR1 and CDR2: SGHRS, YFSETQ. V was clipped by 1 base and J by 12 bases, with 17 bases between them. This CDR3 has 15 amino acids. The chain's CDR3 is CASSLSGRDFGPLHF. For the CDR3, the DNA is TGCGCCAGCAGCTTGTCGGGTAGGGACTTCGGACCCCTCCACTTT.

This chain links TRBV30 with TRBJ1-5, with D unclear. There are 12 residues in the CDR3. The ends were cut back, 3 bases at V and 0 bases at J, with 3 bases in the middle. CDR1 and CDR2 from the germline V gene are GTSNPN and SVGIG (reference sequence). CDR3 in DNA: TGTGCCTGGAGCCTTAGCAATCAGCCCCAGCATTTT. This encodes CAWSLSNQPQHF.

This clone showed up just a few times. The chain employs TRBV12-5 and TRBJ2-2; D is ambiguous. The germline V gene encodes CDR1 LGHNT and CDR2 FRNRAP. This CDR3 spans 12 amino acids. As DNA, the CDR3 is TGTGCCAGCACCGAGAACACCGGGGAGCTGTTTTTT. Translated: CASTENTGELFF.

The chain joins TRBV10-3 to TRBJ2-1; the match to TRBD2 covers 11 bases. In germline, CDR1 is ENHRY, CDR2 SYGVKD. After removal of 8 bases from V and 0 bases from J, the junction contained 9 bases not matched to a gene. The CDR3 covers 17 residues. CDR3 sequence: CAIGTSGGRSSYNEQFF. In nucleotides, the CDR3 is TGTGCCATCGGAACTAGCGGGGGCCGGAGCTCCTACAATGAGCAGTTCTTC.

V usage is TRBV9 and J usage is TRBJ2-1, with TRBD2 matching 10 bases. CDR3 length equals 18 residues. Germline assignment: CDR1 SGDLS and CDR2 YYNGEE. Trimming cost V 3 bases and J 4 bases; bases outside gene matches: 13. This chain's CDR3 is CASSALPLAGDVYNEQFF. CDR3 coding DNA: TGTGCCAGCAGCGCGCTCCCCCTAGCGGGGGACGTTTACAATGAGCAGTTCTTC.

The CDR3 region has the DNA TGCGCCAGCACCGAAGAAAAATGGGACAGGGGGCATTACTATGGAGGCTACACCTTC. This sequence encodes CASTEEKWDRGHYYGGYTF. V is TRBV10-2 and J is TRBJ1-2; 12 bases line up with TRBD1. J was trimmed by 8 bases and V by 7 bases; bases with no gene match: 23. Germline lookup yields CDR1 WSHSY and CDR2 SAAADI. CDR3 length: 19 residues.

This chain connects TRBV6-1 to TRBJ1-3; perhaps TRBD1 as D (6 bases). CDR1 and CDR2 from the germline V gene are MNHNS and SASEGT. CDR3 length: 18 residues. V lost 1 base to trimming and J lost 4 bases, with 20 bases between them. The CDR3 DNA reads as TGTGCCAGCAGTGAAGGACAGGCGTTTGGTGTTTCAGGAAACACCATATATTTT. Protein sequence: CASSEGQAFGVSGNTIYF.

This clone is deemed medium-sized. The V call is TRBV9, the J call TRBJ1-5; 7 nucleotides agree with TRBD1. The CDR3 has 16 amino acids. From germline, CDR1 is SGDLS and CDR2 YYNGEE. V lost 5 bases and J lost 6; bases outside the gene matches: 14. The CDR3 DNA sequence: TGTGCCAGCAGTGTTACCCTACAGGGGTCAGTTCAGCCCCAGCATTTT. Translating it yields CASSVTLQGSVQPQHF.

J is TRBJ2-7 and V is TRBV5-1; no reliable D call. V was pared by 0 bases and J by 3 bases, with 19 bases between. Germline loops: CDR1 SGHRS, CDR2 YFSETQ. The CDR3 runs 17 residues. CDR3 DNA: TGCGCCAGCAGCTTGGTACAGAAGCGCGGTAGGGACTACGAGCAGTACTTC. Its protein is CASSLVQKRGRDYEQYF.

This chain joins TRBV28 and TRBJ1-5, with D tentatively TRBD1 (5 bases). The CDR3 covers 15 residues. Germline loops: CDR1 MDHEN, CDR2 SYDVKM. The V and J ends lost 4 bases and 3 bases respectively, with 13 bases between them. CDR3: CASSYRDSLNQPQHF. For the CDR3, the DNA is TGTGCCAGCAGTTATCGGGACTCTCTCAATCAGCCCCAGCATTTT.